Listed below are T cell receptor beta chains from one sample, sequenced in a study of identical twins. TCRdb re-analysed the 5' RACE reads in MiXCR, keeping a single row per CDR3 protein. Of 1.5 million to 2 million distinct CDR3 sequences in the sample, about 30% are singletons; the top ten hold around 0.3%. Sequencing input: cord blood. The receptors shown here come from a newborn girl in good health. Both conserved end residues are part of each CDR3. Fields, in order: D gene, J gene, V gene, CDR3 protein. A D gene is named only where the DNA matches it firmly.

d_call: NA
j_call: TRBJ1-4
v_call: TRBV6-1
cdr3_aa: CASSVRGDEKLFF

d_call: TRBD2
j_call: TRBJ2-1
v_call: TRBV20-1
cdr3_aa: CSATGRIGGNEQFF

d_call: NA
j_call: NA
v_call: TRBV10-3
cdr3_aa: CAISEFSGSYNEQYF

d_call: NA
j_call: TRBJ2-6
v_call: TRBV10-3
cdr3_aa: CVISEVLHPSPSGANVLTF

d_call: NA
j_call: TRBJ2-3
v_call: TRBV29-1
cdr3_aa: CSVEEGRADTQYF

d_call: NA
j_call: TRBJ2-4
v_call: TRBV2
cdr3_aa: CASSEVGIAKNIQYF

d_call: TRBD1
j_call: TRBJ1-6
v_call: TRBV6-1
cdr3_aa: CASTPMDRGAYNSPLHF

d_call: NA
j_call: TRBJ2-3
v_call: TRBV3-1
cdr3_aa: CASSRLGGHTDTQYF

d_call: NA
j_call: TRBJ2-4
v_call: TRBV5-4
cdr3_aa: CASSRETGKDIQYF

d_call: NA
j_call: TRBJ1-1
v_call: TRBV18
cdr3_aa: CASSPQEGTNTEAFF

d_call: TRBD2
j_call: TRBJ2-7
v_call: TRBV6-6
cdr3_aa: CASSPRTSGSIYEQYF

d_call: TRBD1
j_call: TRBJ1-6
v_call: TRBV12-3/TRBV12-4
cdr3_aa: CASSLPRGLNSPLHF

d_call: NA
j_call: TRBJ1-2
v_call: TRBV7-8
cdr3_aa: CASSLAGGGRSYTF

d_call: TRBD2
j_call: TRBJ2-1
v_call: TRBV20-1
cdr3_aa: CSARDLAGVSYNEQFF

d_call: TRBD2
j_call: TRBJ2-3
v_call: TRBV13
cdr3_aa: CASSAPRTSGPKTTDTQYF

d_call: TRBD2
j_call: TRBJ2-1
v_call: TRBV20-1
cdr3_aa: CSARRGTSAPNERFF

d_call: NA
j_call: TRBJ1-6
v_call: TRBV18
cdr3_aa: CASSPRWDNSPLHF

d_call: TRBD2
j_call: TRBJ2-7
v_call: TRBV28
cdr3_aa: CASTGTIYEQYF

d_call: NA
j_call: TRBJ2-5
v_call: TRBV7-2
cdr3_aa: CASSWRGSSQETQYF

d_call: TRBD2
j_call: TRBJ2-1
v_call: TRBV4-2
cdr3_aa: CASSQDPGGVVNEQFF

d_call: NA
j_call: TRBJ2-1
v_call: TRBV24-1
cdr3_aa: CATSDLALGYNEQFF

d_call: NA
j_call: TRBJ1-1
v_call: TRBV2
cdr3_aa: CAAGQRVNTEAFF

d_call: NA
j_call: TRBJ2-7
v_call: TRBV20-1
cdr3_aa: CSARERPDYEQYF

d_call: NA
j_call: TRBJ1-3
v_call: TRBV20-1
cdr3_aa: CSARVLKGGVSGNTIYF

d_call: TRBD2
j_call: TRBJ2-3
v_call: TRBV7-9
cdr3_aa: CASSWASGGATDTQYF